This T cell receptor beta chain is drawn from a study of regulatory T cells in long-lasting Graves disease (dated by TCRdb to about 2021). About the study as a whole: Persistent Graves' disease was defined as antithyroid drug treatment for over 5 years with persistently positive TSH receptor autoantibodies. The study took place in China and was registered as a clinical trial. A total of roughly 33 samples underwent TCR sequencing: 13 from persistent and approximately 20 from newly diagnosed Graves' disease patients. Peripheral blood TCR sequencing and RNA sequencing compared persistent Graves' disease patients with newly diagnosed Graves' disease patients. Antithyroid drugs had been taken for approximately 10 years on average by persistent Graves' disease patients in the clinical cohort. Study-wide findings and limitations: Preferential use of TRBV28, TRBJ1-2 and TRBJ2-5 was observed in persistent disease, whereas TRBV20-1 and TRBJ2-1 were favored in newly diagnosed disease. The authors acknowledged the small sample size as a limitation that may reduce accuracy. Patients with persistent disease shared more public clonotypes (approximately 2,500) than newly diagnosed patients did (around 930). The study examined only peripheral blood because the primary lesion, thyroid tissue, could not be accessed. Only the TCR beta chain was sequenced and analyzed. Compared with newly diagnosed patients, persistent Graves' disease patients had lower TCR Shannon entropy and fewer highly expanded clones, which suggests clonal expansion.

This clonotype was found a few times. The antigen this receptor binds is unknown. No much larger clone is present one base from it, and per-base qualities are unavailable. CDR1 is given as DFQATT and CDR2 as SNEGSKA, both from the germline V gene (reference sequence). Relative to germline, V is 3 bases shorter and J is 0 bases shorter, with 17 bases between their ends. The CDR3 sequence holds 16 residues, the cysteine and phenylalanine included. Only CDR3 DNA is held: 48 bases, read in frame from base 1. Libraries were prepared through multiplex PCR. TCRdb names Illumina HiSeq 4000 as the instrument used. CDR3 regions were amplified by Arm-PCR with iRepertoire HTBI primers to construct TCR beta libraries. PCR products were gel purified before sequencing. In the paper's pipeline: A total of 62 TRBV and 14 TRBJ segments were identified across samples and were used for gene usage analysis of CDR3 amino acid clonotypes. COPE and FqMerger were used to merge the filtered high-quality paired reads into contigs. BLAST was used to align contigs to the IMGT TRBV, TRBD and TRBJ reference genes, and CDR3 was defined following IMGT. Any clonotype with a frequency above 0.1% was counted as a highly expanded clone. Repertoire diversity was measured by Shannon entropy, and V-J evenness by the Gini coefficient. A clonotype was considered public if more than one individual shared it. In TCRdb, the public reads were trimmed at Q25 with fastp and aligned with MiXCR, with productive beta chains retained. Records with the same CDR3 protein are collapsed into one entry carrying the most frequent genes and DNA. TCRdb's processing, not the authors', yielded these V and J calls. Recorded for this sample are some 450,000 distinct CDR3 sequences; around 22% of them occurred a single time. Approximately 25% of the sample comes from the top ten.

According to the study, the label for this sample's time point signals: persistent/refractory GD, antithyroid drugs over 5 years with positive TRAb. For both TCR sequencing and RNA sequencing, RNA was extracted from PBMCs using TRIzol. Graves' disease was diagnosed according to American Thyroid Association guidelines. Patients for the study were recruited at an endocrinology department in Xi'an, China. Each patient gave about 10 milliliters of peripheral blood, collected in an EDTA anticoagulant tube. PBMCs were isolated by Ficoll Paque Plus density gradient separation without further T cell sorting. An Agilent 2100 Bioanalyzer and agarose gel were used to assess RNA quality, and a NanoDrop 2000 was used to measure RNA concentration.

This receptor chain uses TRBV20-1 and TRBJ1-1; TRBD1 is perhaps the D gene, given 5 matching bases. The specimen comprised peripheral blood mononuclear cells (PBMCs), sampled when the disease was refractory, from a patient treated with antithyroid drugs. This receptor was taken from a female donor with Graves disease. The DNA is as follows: TGCAGTGCTAGTTCGAGGGGTGGCGTTGTGAACACTGAAGCTTTCTTT. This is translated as CSASSRGGVVNTEAFF.